Listed here are 17 T cell receptor beta chains from one sample, sequenced in a study of blood T cell repertoires in COVID-19. Sequencing was performed with immunoSEQ multiplex PCR; in TCRdb, only in-frame clones are kept and a portion is missing. The table includes 60,000 to 75,000 clones, 70% to 85% detected once. The sequenced sample consisted of peripheral blood. The receptor source for this set is a man in his 60s with active or convalescent COVID-19.

Only one count was recorded for this clone. DNA for the CDR3: TGTGCCAGCAGCTTAACAGGGGTAAACTACGAGCAGTACTTC. This gives the protein CASSLTGVNYEQYF. J is TRBJ2-7 and V is TRBV7-8; TRBD1 aligns across 7 bases. The CDR3 contains 14 residues. In germline, CDR1 is SGHVS, CDR2 FQNEAQ. J lost 3 bases, V lost 2 bases, and 4 bases had no gene match.

The chain carries TRBV2 and TRBJ1-1, with unresolved D. Deletions cut 3 bases from V and 2 bases from J, with 10 bases between. The CDR3 is 14 residues long. Germline CDR1 reads SNHLY; CDR2 reads FYNNEI. CDR3 amino acids: CASSDREGNTEAFF. The DNA for the CDR3 is TGTGCCAGCAGTGATCGGGAGGGAAACACTGAAGCTTTCTTT. Filled out from reference TRBV2 and TRBJ1-1, the complete variable domain reads EPEVTQTPSHQVTQMGQEVILRCVPISNHLYFYWYRQILGQKVEFLVSFYNNEISEKSEIFDDQFSVERPDGSNFTLKIRSTKLEDSAMYFCASSDREGNTEAFFGQGTRLTVV.

The chain recombines TRBV9 with TRBJ2-2, with 7 positions matching TRBD1. Trimming took 2 bases from V and 5 from J; bases not matched to a gene: 12. CDR1 is SGDLS, CDR2 YYNGEE, per germline. The CDR3 extends over 17 amino acids. The CDR3 is CASSVYTGQPRTGELFF. The CDR3 DNA sequence: TGTGCCAGCAGCGTCTACACGGGACAGCCTCGTACCGGGGAGCTGTTTTTT.

The gene calls are TRBV2 and TRBJ2-1; 13 nucleotides agree with TRBD2. CDR1 is SNHLY, CDR2 FYNNEI, per germline. The CDR3 sequence is 15 residues long. V shed 7 bases, J shed 6 bases, and the junction held 6 bases outside the gene matches. CDR3 residues: CASTYTSGGVNEQFF. The CDR3 nucleotides read TGTGCCAGCACCTATACTAGCGGGGGGGTCAATGAGCAGTTCTTC.

As to this clone: This may arise from a read error, as a much more abundant clone is one base away. CDR3 region: CARIFRTGAYNEQFF. Here the CDR3 DNA reads TGTGCCCGTATCTTCCGGACAGGAGCCTACAATGAGCAGTTCTTC. The rearrangement links TRBV2 to TRBJ2-1; 7 bases map to TRBD1. Germline-derived CDR1 and CDR2 are SNHLY and FYNNEI. The CDR3 covers 15 residues. The V gene end was trimmed by 11 bases and the J gene end by 2 bases; junction bases not matched to a gene: 12. The full variable domain, its missing parts supplied by reference TRBV2 and TRBJ2-1, is EPEVTQTPSHQVTQMGQEVILRCVPISNHLYFYWYRQILGQKVEFLVSFYNNEISEKSEIFDDQFSVERPDGSNFTLKIRSTKLEDSAMYFCARIFRTGAYNEQFFGPGTRLTVL.

This clone has just a few counts. The chain has TRBV6-6 and TRBJ1-6, with D perhaps matching TRBD1 (5 bases). V gave up 0 bases and J gave up 9 bases, with 12 bases separating them. The CDR3 consists of 15 residues. Germline assignment: CDR1 MNHNY and CDR2 SVGAGI (reference sequence). The chain's CDR3 is CASSYSRDLVSPLHF. DNA for the CDR3: TGTGCCAGCAGTTACTCCAGGGATCTGGTTTCACCCCTCCACTTT.

The V and J genes are TRBV5-1 and TRBJ1-6; 9 bases are shared with TRBD1. Unmatched junction bases numbered 6, after V lost 6 bases and J lost 8 bases. The length of the CDR3 is 14 residues. The V gene's germline CDR1 is SGHRS and CDR2 YFSETQ. In DNA, the CDR3 is TGCGCCAGCACGTCGAGGACAGGGGATTCACCCCTCCACTTT. The encoded protein is CASTSRTGDSPLHF.

The rearrangement links TRBV4-2 to TRBJ2-3; 10 nucleotides agree with TRBD2. The germline CDR1 and CDR2 sequences are LGHNA and YNFKEQ. V lost 0 bases to trimming and J lost 4 bases; unmatched junction nucleotides: 10. The CDR3 sequence is 18 residues long. This CDR3 is CASSQDRDLAGDPDTQYF. CDR3 DNA sequence: TGTGCCAGCAGCCAAGATAGGGACCTAGCGGGGGACCCAGATACGCAGTATTTT.

This clone was picked up a small number of times. The chain links TRBV6-6 to TRBJ1-1; TRBD1 is a possible D gene (5 bases). V was cut by 6 bases and J by 3 bases, with 11 bases left in between. In germline, CDR1 is MNHNY, CDR2 SVGAGI (reference sequence). The CDR3 runs 13 residues. The CDR3 DNA follows: TGTGCCAGCAGACAGGACGGCGACACTGAAGCTTTCTTT. Its protein product is CASRQDGDTEAFF.

This clone has only one observation. This chain uses TRBV9 with TRBJ1-4; 8 nucleotides agree with TRBD1. CDR3 length: 14 amino acids. J lost 7 bases, V lost 3 bases, and 5 bases had no gene match. The germline V gene encodes CDR1 SGDLS and CDR2 YYNGEE. The CDR3 nucleotides are TGTGCCAGCAGCGCCCAGGGGGCGAGTGAAAAACTGTTTTTT. Protein sequence: CASSAQGASEKLFF.

This clone occurred a few times. The chain links TRBV4-2 to TRBJ1-2, with a possible D match to TRBD1 (6 bases). The germline V and J ends were trimmed by 0 bases and 4 bases, with 12 bases remaining between them. From germline, CDR1 is LGHNA and CDR2 YNFKEQ. The CDR3 is 15 amino acids. The CDR3 DNA reads as TGTGCCAGCAGCCAAGATCCGGACAGCGCCTATGGCTACACCTTC. This codes for CASSQDPDSAYGYTF.

The rearrangement uses TRBV15 and TRBJ2-7; the D gene is possibly TRBD1 (5 bases). V was clipped by 6 bases and J by 0 bases, with 12 bases between them. This CDR3 comprises 14 residues. From germline, CDR1 is LNHNV and CDR2 YYDKDF (reference sequence). The DNA of the CDR3 is TGTGCCACCAGTTTAGGGGTCAGCTCCTACGAGCAGTACTTC. Protein: CATSLGVSSYEQYF.

The rearrangement joins TRBV15 to TRBJ1-6; D is uncertain. This CDR3 comprises 14 residues. V was pared by 1 base and J by 5 bases, with 6 bases between. The germline V gene has CDR1 LNHNV and CDR2 YYDKDF (reference sequence). DNA for the CDR3: TGTGCCACCAGCAGAGGACGGGATAATTCACCCCTCCACTTT. Protein: CATSRGRDNSPLHF.

The CDR3: CASTPGTGGDYGYTF. For the CDR3, the DNA is TGTGCCAGTACCCCAGGGACAGGGGGCGACTATGGCTACACCTTC. This rearrangement joins TRBV19 to TRBJ1-2, with TRBD1 identical over 12 bases. The CDR3 runs 15 residues. CDR1 and CDR2 (germline): LNHDA, SQIVND (reference sequence). V was pared by 7 bases and J by 3 bases, with 6 bases of the junction left unmatched.

The chain uses TRBV5-1 and TRBJ2-7, with 9 bases aligning to TRBD1. V lost 1 base and J lost 5; bases outside the gene matches: 7. The CDR3 has 15 amino acids. The germline V gene encodes CDR1 SGHRS and CDR2 YFSETQ. The CDR3 DNA reads TGCGCCAGCAGCTTGTTGGGGACAGGGATGAACGAGCAGTACTTC. This encodes CASSLLGTGMNEQYF.

This clone was picked up one time. The V and J genes are TRBV19 and TRBJ2-7, with TRBD1 matching over 7 bases. Per the germline V gene, CDR1 is LNHDA and CDR2 is SQIVND (reference sequence). The CDR3 length is 16 residues. After removal of 1 base from V and 0 bases from J, the junction contained 6 bases not matched to a gene. The CDR3 loop reads CASSIGARGSSYEQYF. The CDR3 DNA reads as TGTGCCAGTAGTATAGGGGCCAGGGGGTCCTCCTACGAGCAGTACTTC.

This clone occurred once. The gene calls are TRBV11-1 and TRBJ1-1, with D tentatively TRBD1 (5 bases). V was pared by 5 bases and J by 0 bases, with 16 bases between. Germline V gene sequence: CDR1 SGHAT, CDR2 FQDESV (reference sequence). The CDR3 length is 16 residues. CDR3 coding DNA: TGTGCCAGCAGCCCGACCCGACAGTCCTTGAACACTGAAGCTTTCTTT. This gives the protein CASSPTRQSLNTEAFF.